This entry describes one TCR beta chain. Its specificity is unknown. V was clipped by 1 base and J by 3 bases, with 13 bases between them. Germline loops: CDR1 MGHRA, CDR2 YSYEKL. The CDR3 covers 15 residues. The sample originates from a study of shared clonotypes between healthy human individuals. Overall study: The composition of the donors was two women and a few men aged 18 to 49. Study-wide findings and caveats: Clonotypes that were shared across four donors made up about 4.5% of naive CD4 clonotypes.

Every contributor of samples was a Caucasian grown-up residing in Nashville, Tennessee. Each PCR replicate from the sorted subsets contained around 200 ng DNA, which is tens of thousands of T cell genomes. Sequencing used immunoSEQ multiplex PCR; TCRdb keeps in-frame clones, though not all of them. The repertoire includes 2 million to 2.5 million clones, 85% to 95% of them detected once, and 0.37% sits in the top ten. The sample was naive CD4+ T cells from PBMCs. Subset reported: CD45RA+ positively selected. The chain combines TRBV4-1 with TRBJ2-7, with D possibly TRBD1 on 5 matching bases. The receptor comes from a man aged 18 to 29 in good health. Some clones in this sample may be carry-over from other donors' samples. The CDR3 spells CASSQVGRLIYEQYF. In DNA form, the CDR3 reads TGCGCCAGCAGCCAAGTGGGGCGCCTCATCTACGAGCAGTACTTC.